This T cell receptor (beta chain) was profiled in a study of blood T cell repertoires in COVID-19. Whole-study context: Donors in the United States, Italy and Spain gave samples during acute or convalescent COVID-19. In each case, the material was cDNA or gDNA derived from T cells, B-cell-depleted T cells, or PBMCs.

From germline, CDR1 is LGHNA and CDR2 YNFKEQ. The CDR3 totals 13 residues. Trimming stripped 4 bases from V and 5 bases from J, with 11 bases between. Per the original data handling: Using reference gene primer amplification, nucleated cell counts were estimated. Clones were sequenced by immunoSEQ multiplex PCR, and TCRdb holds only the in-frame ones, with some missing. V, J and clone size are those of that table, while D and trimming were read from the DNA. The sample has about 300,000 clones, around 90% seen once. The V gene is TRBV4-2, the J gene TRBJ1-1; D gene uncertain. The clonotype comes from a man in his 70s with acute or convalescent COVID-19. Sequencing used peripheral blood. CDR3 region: CASSPRPSTEAFF. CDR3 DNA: TGTGCCAGCAGCCCCCGACCTAGTACTGAAGCTTTCTTT.